This TCR beta chain was profiled in a study of metastatic and nonmetastatic thyroid tumors. Study in general: Repertoire comparisons spanned blood and tumor or nodule tissue from malignant and benign thyroid patients.

Original processing methods: The study's classifier, a distant-metastasis tool for papillary thyroid cancer, was built using CDR3 differences across clinicopathological groups. TCRdb re-called the PCR reads via MiXCR. These V and J calls derive from TCRdb rather than the authors' analysis. The sample contains around 6,700 clones, approximately 37% of which appear only once. No patient had received any treatment before thyroid surgery. To note about this clone: The antigen is undetermined. The conserved final phenylalanine or tryptophan is absent from the CDR3, which likely points to a read error. No DNA is shown, since the ends of the CDR3 on it are uncertain; the CDR3 is the one TCRdb lists.

Study-wide findings and caveats: Benign nodules were reported to have significantly lower TCR beta diversity than malignant thyroid tumors, in blood and tumor.

Sample: adjacent normal tissue. The origin of this receptor is a female donor with papillary thyroid cancer or a benign thyroid nodule (not recorded which). Some clones in this sample may be carry-over from other donors' samples.

This CDR3 is CASSLDRGGNTEANK. The J gene is TRBJ1-1, the V gene TRBV12-3 or TRBV12-4; whether TRBD1, the table's D call, matches the DNA was not checked. The CDR3 is 15 amino acids long, termini counted.